These T cell receptor beta chains were read from a single sample in a study of PD-1 blockade in classical Hodgkin lymphoma. Profiling relied on immunoSEQ multiplex PCR, and the TCRdb table lists in-frame clones only, not all of them. The sample records over 70,000 clones, 90% being singletons. Sequencing used peripheral blood mononuclear cells (PBMCs), obtained before the fourth cycle of nivolumab. The source of these receptors is a human donor with classical Hodgkin lymphoma. The CDR3 runs from the conserved cysteine through the conserved F or W. D genes are given only for firm matches. Expanded clones get a size class; other rows say once, few or many, or leave the size out.

TRBV14	.	.	TRBJ1-6	TGTGCCAGCAGCCCCGCGGGCAGCTTTGCTGGGCCCCTCCACTTT	CASSPAGSFAGPLHF
TRBV7-3	.	.	TRBJ2-3	TGTGCCAGCAGCCAAGACACTCGCGCTATCACAGATACGCAGTATTTT	CASSQDTRAITDTQYF
TRBV9	TRBD1	.	TRBJ1-2	TGTGCCAGCACCCGGGACAGTTATTATGGCTACACCTTC	CASTRDSYYGYTF
TRBV11-2	.	.	TRBJ2-1	TGTGCCAGCAGCACCCCCCCCCAGAGGCAGTTCTTC	CASSTPPQRQFF
TRBV7-9	.	.	TRBJ1-3	TGTGCCTCGTCGGGGGGGCCGTTATCTGGAAACACCATATATTTT	CASSGGPLSGNTIYF
TRBV10-2	TRBD2	.	TRBJ2-1	TGCGCCAGCAGTTTCGGGGGGGCCGGTAGTGAGCAGTTCTTC	CASSFGGAGSEQFF
TRBV13	.	.	TRBJ1-1	TGTGCCAGCAGCTTAGGGACTGAAGCTTTCTTT	CASSLGTEAFF
TRBV29-1	.	.	TRBJ2-7	TGCAGCGTAAGGGACGACTCCTACGAGCAGTACTTC	CSVRDDSYEQYF
TRBV4-3	.	.	TRBJ1-1	TGCGCCAGCAGCCAGGATAGTGTCACTGAAGCTTTCTTT	CASSQDSVTEAFF
TRBV7-9	TRBD1	.	TRBJ1-2	TGTGCCAGCAGCTTAGAACTACAGGGGGCCGGCTACACCTTC	CASSLELQGAGYTF
TRBV7-9	TRBD2	few	TRBJ2-3	TGTGCCATCCCCCTAGGCGGGGGGGCAGCAGATACGCAGTATTTT	CAIPLGGGAADTQYF
TRBV2	TRBD2	.	TRBJ2-2	TGTGCCAGCAAGTCTAGCGGCGCCGGGGAGCTGTTTTTT	CASKSSGAGELFF
TRBV9	.	.	TRBJ2-3	TGTGCCAGCAGCGTAGCTATTCTCGGCACAGATACGCAGTATTTT	CASSVAILGTDTQYF
TRBV28	.	once	TRBJ2-3	TGTGCCAGCAGTTTACAAGGGGGATTGGATACGCAGTATTTT	CASSLQGGLDTQYF
TRBV29-1	TRBD2	.	TRBJ2-1	TGCAGCGTTGGCAGGACTAGCGGGGGAAATGAGCAGTTCTTC	CSVGRTSGGNEQFF